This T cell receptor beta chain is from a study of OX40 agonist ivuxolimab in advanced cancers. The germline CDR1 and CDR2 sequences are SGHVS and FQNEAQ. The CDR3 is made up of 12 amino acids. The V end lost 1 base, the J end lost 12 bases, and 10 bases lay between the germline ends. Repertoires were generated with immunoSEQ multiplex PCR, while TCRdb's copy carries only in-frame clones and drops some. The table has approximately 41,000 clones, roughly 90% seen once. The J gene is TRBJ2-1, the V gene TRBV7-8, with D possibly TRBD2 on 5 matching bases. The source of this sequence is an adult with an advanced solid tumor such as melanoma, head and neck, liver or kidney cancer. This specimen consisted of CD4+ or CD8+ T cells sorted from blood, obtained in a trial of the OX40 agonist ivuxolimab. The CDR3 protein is CASSLEYRGQFF. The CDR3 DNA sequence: TGTGCCAGCAGCTTAGAATACCGGGGGCAGTTCTTC.